This entry lists 24 T cell receptor beta chains sequenced from one sample in a study of CD8 T cells in Susac syndrome. RNA amounts of about 0.5 to 1 ug underwent reverse transcription with random hexamers. MiXCR, applied by TCRdb to the immunoSEQ multiplex PCR reads, yields one record per CDR3 protein. The sample holds 120,000 or so distinct CDR3 sequences, roughly 95% seen once. Sequencing was carried out using CD4+ T cells from PBMCs. All receptors derive from a human donor in good health.

The V gene is TRBV7-9, the J gene TRBJ1-1; D not resolved. Between the trimmed V and J ends, which lost 3 bases and 1 base, there was a span of 6 bases. Germline V gene lookup returns CDR1 SEHNR and CDR2 FQNEAQ (reference sequence). The CDR3 runs 13 residues. CDR3 protein: CASSLDPNTEAFF. DNA of the CDR3: TGTGCCAGCAGCTTGGACCCGAACACTGAAGCTTTCTTT.

The V call is TRBV28, the J call TRBJ1-2; TRBD1 matches at 8 bases. The germline gives CDR1 MDHEN, CDR2 SYDVKM. The CDR3 is 13 residues long. V was pared by 6 bases and J by 7 bases, with 7 bases of the junction left unmatched. CDR3 DNA sequence: TGTGCCAGCAGCCGGACAGGGTCTCTTGGCTACACCTTC. It yields the protein CASSRTGSLGYTF.

This clonotype came up once. This rearrangement joins TRBV28 to TRBJ2-7, with no clear D. V was trimmed by 8 bases and J by 0 bases, leaving 5 bases between them. CDR1 and CDR2 (germline): MDHEN, SYDVKM. The CDR3 runs to 11 residues. DNA of the CDR3: TGTGCCAGCCTTAGCTCCTACGAGCAGTACTTC. Translated: CASLSSYEQYF.

This chain joins TRBV9 and TRBJ2-7, with TRBD2 identical over 8 bases. V was clipped by 0 bases and J by 2 bases; unmatched bases: 4. This CDR3 is 15 amino acids long. Germline V CDR1 and CDR2: SGDLS, YYNGEE. The CDR3 coding sequence is TGTGCCAGCAGCGTAGGCGGGGGGCTCCCCTACGAGCAGTACTTC. This translates into CASSVGGGLPYEQYF. The full variable domain, with the rest looked up from reference TRBV9 and TRBJ2-7, is DSGVTQTPKHLITATGQRVTLRCSPRSGDLSVYWYQQSLDQGLQFLIQYYNGEERAKGNILERFSAQQFPDLHSELNLSSLELGDSALYFCASSVGGGLPYEQYFGPGTRLTVT.

The V and J genes are TRBV5-4 and TRBJ2-1; 7 nucleotides line up with TRBD2. This CDR3 has 16 residues. In germline, CDR1 is SGHNT, CDR2 YYREEE (reference sequence). Germline trimming cut 4 bases from V and 10 bases from J; bases unmatched to any gene: 17. CDR3: CASSPGRSSGEGEQFF. CDR3 bases: TGTGCCAGCAGCCCTGGGCGTAGCTCCGGGGAGGGGGAGCAGTTCTTC. The complete variable domain, with remaining parts taken from reference TRBV5-4 and TRBJ2-1, reads ETGVTQSPTHLIKTRGQQVTLRCSSQSGHNTVSWYQQALGQGPQFIFQYYREEENGRGNFPPRFSGLQFPNYSSELNVNALELDDSALYLCASSPGRSSGEGEQFFGPGTRLTVL.

This chain connects TRBV28 to TRBJ1-5; D not resolved. The length of the CDR3 is 13 residues. Germline CDR1 is MDHEN and CDR2 is SYDVKM. V dropped 6 bases and J dropped 9 bases, with 15 bases sitting between them. The CDR3 loop reads CASSSVGSGPQHF. CDR3 DNA: TGTGCCAGCAGCTCGGTGGGGTCGGGGCCCCAGCATTTT.

V usage is TRBV14 and J usage is TRBJ2-3; D is undetermined. With 0 bases removed from V and 4 bases from J, the gap between germline ends came to 14 bases. The CDR3 runs to 16 residues. Germline V gene data show CDR1 as SGHDN and CDR2 as FVKESK. As DNA, the CDR3 is TGTGCCAGCAGCCAAGATCTCCCGGGTTCCGCAGATACGCAGTATTTT. This gives the protein CASSQDLPGSADTQYF.

The genes are TRBV30 and TRBJ1-1; D remains unclear. V shed 2 bases and J shed 2 bases, with 9 bases lying between them. Germline-derived CDR1 and CDR2 are GTSNPN and SVGIG (reference sequence). CDR3 length equals 13 residues. DNA for the CDR3: TGTGCCTGGAGTCTCCGAGGTAACACTGAAGCTTTCTTT. Residues: CAWSLRGNTEAFF.

The V gene is TRBV15, the J gene TRBJ2-3; tentative D call: TRBD1 (5 bases). V lost 5 bases and J 2 bases, leaving 14 bases between the germline ends. Germline lookup yields CDR1 LNHNV and CDR2 YYDKDF (reference sequence). CDR3 length: 15 amino acids. This chain's CDR3 is CATSSRTFSTDTQYF. CDR3 in DNA: TGTGCCACCAGCTCCCGGACATTTTCCACAGATACGCAGTATTTT.

The chain links TRBV7-8 to TRBJ1-4, with 9 bases lining up with TRBD1. Looked up from germline, CDR1 is SGHVS and CDR2 is FQNEAQ. CDR3 size: 15 residues. The J segment lost 4 bases and the V segment lost 6 bases, leaving 6 bases of the junction unmatched. CDR3 in DNA: TGTGCCAGCAGGCTTAGGACAGGGGATAATGAAAAACTGTTTTTT. Translated, it gives CASRLRTGDNEKLFF.

The rearrangement uses TRBV28 and TRBJ2-7, with TRBD1 identical over 10 bases. J gave up 4 bases and V 4 bases, and 7 bases lay outside the gene matches. Germline-derived CDR1 and CDR2 are MDHEN and SYDVKM. The CDR3 runs to 15 residues. The CDR3 region has the DNA TGTGCCAGCAGTTCCCCACCGGGACAGGGGTACGAGCAGTACTTC. As protein: CASSSPPGQGYEQYF.

The V gene is TRBV28, the J gene TRBJ2-6; a weak D match, TRBD1 (6 bases). Germline V CDR1 and CDR2: MDHEN, SYDVKM. V was trimmed by 6 bases and J by 2 bases, leaving 11 bases between them. The CDR3 length is 15 residues. The CDR3 coding sequence is TGTGCCAGCAGCCACCACAGGGCTGGGGCCAACGTCCTGACTTTC. As protein: CASSHHRAGANVLTF.

This rearrangement joins TRBV30 to TRBJ2-1, with TRBD2 matching over 7 bases. CDR3 size: 14 residues. The V segment lost 1 base and the J segment 6 bases; nucleotides outside the gene matches: 6. CDR1 and CDR2 from the germline V gene are GTSNPN and SVGIG (reference sequence). CDR3 sequence: CAWSGGLKSNEQFF. The DNA for the CDR3 is TGTGCCTGGAGTGGGGGACTAAAGAGCAATGAGCAGTTCTTC.

V usage is TRBV7-2 and J usage is TRBJ2-5, with D maybe TRBD2 (6 bases). Germline V CDR1 and CDR2: SGHTA, FQGNSA. The CDR3 length is 15 residues. V was trimmed by 6 bases and J by 4 bases, leaving 18 bases between them. CDR3 DNA: TGTGCCAGCAGTTCCGGGGGACCCGCGACAGAGACCCAGTACTTC. Residues: CASSSGGPATETQYF.

The gene calls are TRBV2 and TRBJ2-3; TRBD1 matches 9 bases. The CDR3 totals 15 residues. V trimming: 6 bases; J trimming: 1 base; junction bases outside the gene matches: 5. The germline V gene has CDR1 SNHLY and CDR2 FYNNEI. CDR3 region: CASSGQGMRTDTQYF. CDR3 coding DNA: TGTGCCAGCAGCGGACAGGGGATGCGCACAGATACGCAGTATTTT.

V is TRBV18 and J is TRBJ2-1, with 7 bases identical to TRBD2. J was trimmed by 8 bases and V by 3 bases; bases with no gene match: 4. The CDR3 extends over 13 amino acids. Germline V gene data show CDR1 as KGHSH and CDR2 as LQKENI. CDR3 protein: CASSPLSGDEQFF. CDR3 nucleotides: TGTGCCAGCTCACCGTTAAGCGGGGATGAGCAGTTCTTC. The full variable domain, in which reference TRBV18 and TRBJ2-1 provide the parts outside the CDR3, is NAGVMQNPRHLVRRRGQEARLRCSPMKGHSHVYWYRQLPEEGLKFMVYLQKENIIDESGMPKERFSAEFPKEGPSILRIQQVVRGDSAAYFCASSPLSGDEQFFGPGTRLTVL.

This clonotype was observed once. This chain joins TRBV6-6 and TRBJ1-5; D not resolved. The V end lost 5 bases, the J end lost 0 bases, and 5 bases lay between the germline ends. Germline V gives CDR1 MNHNY, CDR2 SVGAGI (reference sequence). The CDR3 totals 13 residues. CDR3 bases: TGTGCCAGCAGTCGAGCTAGCAATCAGCCCCAGCATTTT. The encoded protein is CASSRASNQPQHF.

The chain uses TRBV28 and TRBJ1-2; D call uncertain. V lost 3 bases, J lost 4 bases, and 9 bases lay in between. The CDR3 is made up of 13 amino acids. Germline CDR1 MDHEN, CDR2 SYDVKM. CDR3 nucleotides: TGTGCCAGCAGTTTGGCGGCCGTCTATGGCTACACCTTC. Encoded protein: CASSLAAVYGYTF.

The rearrangement uses TRBV12-3 or TRBV12-4 and TRBJ2-2; D gene unclear. The length of the CDR3 is 13 residues. The V gene lost 4 bases and the J gene lost 4 bases, with 7 bases spanning the gap. The CDR3 here is CASSSWSTGELFF. The CDR3 DNA sequence: TGTGCCAGCAGTTCCTGGTCCACCGGGGAGCTGTTTTTT.

The chain joins TRBV23-1 to TRBJ2-5, with D tentatively TRBD1 or TRBD2 (5 bases each). TRBV23-1 is known as an ORF, though its function is uncertain. V lost 8 bases and J lost 9, with 22 bases in between. This CDR3 comprises 14 residues. The CDR3 bases are TGCGCCAGCCCGTCGACCTGGGACCCGGAGCCCCAGTACTTC. Translated: CASPSTWDPEPQYF.

The CDR3 spells CASSPPGGGTYEQYF. The CDR3 nucleotides are TGTGCCAGCAGTCCCCCGGGAGGTGGGACCTACGAGCAGTACTTC. The gene calls are TRBV12-3 or TRBV12-4 and TRBJ2-7; TRBD2 aligns across 7 bases. This CDR3 comprises 15 residues. V shed 5 bases and J 2 bases; nucleotides not matched to a gene: 9.

The chain is built from TRBV29-1 and TRBJ2-3; 8 nucleotides align to TRBD1. Germline lookup yields CDR1 SQVTM and CDR2 ANQGSEA. J was trimmed by 4 bases and V by 7 bases; bases with no gene match: 7. This CDR3 is built from 13 residues. In DNA, the CDR3 is TGCAGCGGACGGGACAGGTTTTCAGATACGCAGTATTTT. This codes for CSGRDRFSDTQYF.

This clonotype was seen once. The V call is TRBV19, the J call TRBJ2-5; D is possibly TRBD2 (6 bases). The CDR3 is 13 amino acids. Germline CDR1 LNHDA, CDR2 SQIVND (reference sequence). Deletions cut 5 bases from V and 10 bases from J, with 17 bases between. The CDR3 is CASSLTPGLYQYF. CDR3 in DNA: TGTGCCAGTAGTCTCACTCCGGGACTCTACCAGTACTTC.

V and J are TRBV5-1 and TRBJ1-1; 7 positions agree with TRBD1. Germline CDR1 reads SGHRS; CDR2 reads YFSETQ. With 4 bases clipped from V and 4 bases from J, the junction kept 13 bases outside the gene matches. This CDR3 region has 16 residues. DNA of the CDR3: TGCGCCAGCAGCGAGGCAGGGGGGCGTATATCCACTGAAGCTTTCTTT. Amino acid sequence: CASSEAGGRISTEAFF.